Given below is one TCR beta chain in context. The CDR3 consists of 15 residues. Germline V lookup: CDR1 LGHDT, CDR2 YNNKEL (reference sequence). The V gene end was trimmed by 1 base and the J gene end by 10 bases; junction bases not matched to a gene: 9. This specimen belongs to a study of blood T cell repertoires in COVID-19. Across the study: COVID-19 samples, acute and convalescent, were from the United States, Italy and Spain. Sources were T cells, B-cell-depleted T cells, or PBMCs; the material itself was cDNA or gDNA.

Sequenced by immunoSEQ multiplex PCR; TCRdb stores in-frame clones only, minus some. This sample carries about 190,000 clones, 83% of them seen once, and the ten largest clones take under 7.5%. V usage is TRBV3-1 (or the pseudogene TRBV3-2) and J usage is TRBJ2-1; 8 bases agree with TRBD2. The sample was peripheral blood. This receptor was taken from a middle-aged woman with acute or convalescent COVID-19. CDR3 DNA sequence: TGTGCCAGCAGCCAAGGAGGGACGACTAGCGCCGAGCAGTTCTTC. This encodes CASSQGGTTSAEQFF.